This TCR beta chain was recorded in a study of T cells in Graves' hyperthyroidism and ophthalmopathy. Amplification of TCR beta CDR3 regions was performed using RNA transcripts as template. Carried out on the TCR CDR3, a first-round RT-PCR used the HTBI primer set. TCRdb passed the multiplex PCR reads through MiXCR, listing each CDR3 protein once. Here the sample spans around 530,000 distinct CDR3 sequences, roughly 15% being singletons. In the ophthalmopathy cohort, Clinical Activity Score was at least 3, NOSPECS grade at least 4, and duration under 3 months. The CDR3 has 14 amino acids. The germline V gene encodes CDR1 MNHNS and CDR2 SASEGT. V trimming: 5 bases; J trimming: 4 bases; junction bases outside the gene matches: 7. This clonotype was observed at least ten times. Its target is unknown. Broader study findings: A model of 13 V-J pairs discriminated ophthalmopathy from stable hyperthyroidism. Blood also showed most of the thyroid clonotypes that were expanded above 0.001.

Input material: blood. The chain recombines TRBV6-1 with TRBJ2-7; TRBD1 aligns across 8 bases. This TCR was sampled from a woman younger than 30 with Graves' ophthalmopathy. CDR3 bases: TGTGCCAGCAGTACCCGGGACAGGCTTTACGAGCAGTACTTC. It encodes CASSTRDRLYEQYF.